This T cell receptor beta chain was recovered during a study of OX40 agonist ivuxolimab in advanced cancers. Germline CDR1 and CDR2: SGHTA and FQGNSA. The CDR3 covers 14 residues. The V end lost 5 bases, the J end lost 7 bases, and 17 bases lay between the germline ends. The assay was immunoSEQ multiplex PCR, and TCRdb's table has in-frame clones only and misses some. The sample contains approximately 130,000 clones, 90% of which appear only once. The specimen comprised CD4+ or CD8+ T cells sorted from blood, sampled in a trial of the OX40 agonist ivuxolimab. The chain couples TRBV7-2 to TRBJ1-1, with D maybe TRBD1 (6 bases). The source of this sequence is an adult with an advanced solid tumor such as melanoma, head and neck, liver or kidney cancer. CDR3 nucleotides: TGTGCCAGCAGCCTTAGCGGGATACAGGGTGAAGCTTTCTTT. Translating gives CASSLSGIQGEAFF. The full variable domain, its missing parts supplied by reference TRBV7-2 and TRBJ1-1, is GAGVSQSPSNKVTEKGKDVELRCDPISGHTALYWYRQSLGQGLEFLIYFQGNSAPDKSGLPSDRFSAERTGGSVSTLTIQRTQQEDSAVYLCASSLSGIQGEAFFGQGTRLTVV.